The source of this TCR beta chain is a study of cytomegalovirus exposure and HLA in healthy donors. This CDR3 contains 14 residues. Germline V gene sequence: CDR1 SEHNR, CDR2 FQNEAQ (reference sequence). Trimming removed 3 bases at V and 2 bases at J, with 10 bases between. The PCR was carried out with 60 Vbeta primers and 13 Jbeta primers. Sequenced by immunoSEQ multiplex PCR; TCRdb stores in-frame clones only, minus some. The sample lists tens of thousands of clones, 70% to 90% occurring once. The genes are TRBV7-9 and TRBJ2-5; TRBD2 might be the D (5 bases). The TCR was taken from a male donor in good health and CMV-seronegative. Material: PBMCs. CDR3 coding DNA: TGTGCCAGCAGCTTTCCGGGGAAACAAGAGACCCAGTACTTC. Amino acids: CASSFPGKQETQYF.